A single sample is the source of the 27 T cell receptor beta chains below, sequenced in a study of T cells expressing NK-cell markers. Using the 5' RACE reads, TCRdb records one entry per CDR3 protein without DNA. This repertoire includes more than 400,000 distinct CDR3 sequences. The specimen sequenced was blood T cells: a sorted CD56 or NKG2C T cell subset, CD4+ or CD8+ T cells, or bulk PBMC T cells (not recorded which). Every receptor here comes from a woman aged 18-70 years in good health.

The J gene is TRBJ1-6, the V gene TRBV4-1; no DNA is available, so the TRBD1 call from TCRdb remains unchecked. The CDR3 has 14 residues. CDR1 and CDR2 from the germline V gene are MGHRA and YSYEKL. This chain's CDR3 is CAGRGGLDNSPLHF.

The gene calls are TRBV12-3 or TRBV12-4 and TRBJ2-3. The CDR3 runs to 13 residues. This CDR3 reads CASSPTSPDTQYF.

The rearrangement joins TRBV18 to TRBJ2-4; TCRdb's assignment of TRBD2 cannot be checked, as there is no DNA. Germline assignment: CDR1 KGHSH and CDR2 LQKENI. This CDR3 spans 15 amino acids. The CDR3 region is CASSPTGREGYIQYF.

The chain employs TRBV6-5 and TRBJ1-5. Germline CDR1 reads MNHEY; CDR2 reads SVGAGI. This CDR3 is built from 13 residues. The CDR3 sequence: CASSYYVNQPQHF.

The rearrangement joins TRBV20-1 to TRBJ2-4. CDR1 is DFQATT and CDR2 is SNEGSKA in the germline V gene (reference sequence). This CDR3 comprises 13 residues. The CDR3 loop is CSARALAKNIQYF.

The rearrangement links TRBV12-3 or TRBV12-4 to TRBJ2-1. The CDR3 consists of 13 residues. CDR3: CASRASVGNEQFF.

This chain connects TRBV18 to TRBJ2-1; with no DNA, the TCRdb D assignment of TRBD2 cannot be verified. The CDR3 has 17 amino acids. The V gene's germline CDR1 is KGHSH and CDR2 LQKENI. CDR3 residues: CASSPKQTSGGNNEQFF.

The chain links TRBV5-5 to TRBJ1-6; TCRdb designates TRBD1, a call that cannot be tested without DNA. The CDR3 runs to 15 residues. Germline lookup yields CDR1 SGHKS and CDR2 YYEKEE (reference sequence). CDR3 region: CASSLAGLSGSPLHF.

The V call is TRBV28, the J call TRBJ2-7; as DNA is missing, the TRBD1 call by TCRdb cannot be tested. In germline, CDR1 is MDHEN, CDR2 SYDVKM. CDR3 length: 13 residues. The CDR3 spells CASSYQGGHEQYF.

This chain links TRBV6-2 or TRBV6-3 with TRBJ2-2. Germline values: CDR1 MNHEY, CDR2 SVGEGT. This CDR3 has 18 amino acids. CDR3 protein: CASSYWRRKALNTGELFF.

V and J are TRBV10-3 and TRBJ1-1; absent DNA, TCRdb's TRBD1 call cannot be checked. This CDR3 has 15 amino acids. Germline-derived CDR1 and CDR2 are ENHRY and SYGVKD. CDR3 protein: CAISESGGSNTEAFF.

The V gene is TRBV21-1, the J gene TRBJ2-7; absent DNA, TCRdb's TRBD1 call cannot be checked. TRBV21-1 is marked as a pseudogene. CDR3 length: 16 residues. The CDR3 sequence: CASSTLTGQSYYEQYF.

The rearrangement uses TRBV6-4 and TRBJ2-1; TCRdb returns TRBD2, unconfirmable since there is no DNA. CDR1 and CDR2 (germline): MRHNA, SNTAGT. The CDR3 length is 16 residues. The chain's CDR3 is CASSARGGLIDNEQFF.

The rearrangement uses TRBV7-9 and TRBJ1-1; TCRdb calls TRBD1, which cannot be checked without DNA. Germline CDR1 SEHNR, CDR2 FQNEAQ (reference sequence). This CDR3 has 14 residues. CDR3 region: CAGGRWGWNTEAFF.

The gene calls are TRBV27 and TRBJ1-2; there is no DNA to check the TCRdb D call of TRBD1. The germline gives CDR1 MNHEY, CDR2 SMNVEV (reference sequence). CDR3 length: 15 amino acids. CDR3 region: CASSPGTAPNYGYTF.

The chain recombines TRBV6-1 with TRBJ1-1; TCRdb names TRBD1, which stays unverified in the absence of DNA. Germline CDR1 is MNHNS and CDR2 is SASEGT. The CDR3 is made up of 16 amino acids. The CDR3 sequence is CASSDYGGQGTAEAFF.

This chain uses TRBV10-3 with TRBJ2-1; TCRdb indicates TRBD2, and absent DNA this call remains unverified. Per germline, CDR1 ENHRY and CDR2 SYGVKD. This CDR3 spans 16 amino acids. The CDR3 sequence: CAISEVGTSGSHEQFF.

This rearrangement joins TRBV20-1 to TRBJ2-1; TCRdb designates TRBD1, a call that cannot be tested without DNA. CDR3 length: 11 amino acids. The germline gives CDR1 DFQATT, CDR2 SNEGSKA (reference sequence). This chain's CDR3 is CSGAGGGEQFF.

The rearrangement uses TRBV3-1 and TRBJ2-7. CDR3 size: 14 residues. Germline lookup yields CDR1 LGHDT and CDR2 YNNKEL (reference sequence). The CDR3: CASSQNRGSYEQYF.

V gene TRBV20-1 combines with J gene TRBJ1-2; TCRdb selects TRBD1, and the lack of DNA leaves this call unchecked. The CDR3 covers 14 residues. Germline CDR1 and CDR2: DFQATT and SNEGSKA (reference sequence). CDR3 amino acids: CSAKPHRGIYGYTF.

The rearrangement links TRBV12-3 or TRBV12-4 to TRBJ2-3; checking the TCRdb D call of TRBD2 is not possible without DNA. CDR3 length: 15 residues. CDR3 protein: CASSREGISIDTQYF.

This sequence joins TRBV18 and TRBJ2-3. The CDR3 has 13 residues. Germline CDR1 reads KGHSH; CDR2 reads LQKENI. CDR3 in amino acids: CASSPYEGDTQYF.

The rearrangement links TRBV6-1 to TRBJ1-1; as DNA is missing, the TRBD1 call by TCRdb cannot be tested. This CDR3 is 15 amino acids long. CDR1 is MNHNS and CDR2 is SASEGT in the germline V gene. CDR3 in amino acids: CASSEAWQGAAAAFF.

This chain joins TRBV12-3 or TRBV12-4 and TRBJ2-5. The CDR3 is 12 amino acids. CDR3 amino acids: CATQGDQETQYF.

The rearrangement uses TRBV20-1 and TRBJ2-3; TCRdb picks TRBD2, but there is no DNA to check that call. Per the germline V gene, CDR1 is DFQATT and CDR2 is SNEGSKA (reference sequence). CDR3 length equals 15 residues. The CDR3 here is CSASDATSGVDTQYF.

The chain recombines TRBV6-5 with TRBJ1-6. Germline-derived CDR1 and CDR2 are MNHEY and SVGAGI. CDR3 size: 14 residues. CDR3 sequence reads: CASSSSRPDSPLHF.

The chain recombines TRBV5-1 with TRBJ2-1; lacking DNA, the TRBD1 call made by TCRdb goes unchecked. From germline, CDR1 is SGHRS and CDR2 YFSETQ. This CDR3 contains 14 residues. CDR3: CASSLNRGGDEQFF.